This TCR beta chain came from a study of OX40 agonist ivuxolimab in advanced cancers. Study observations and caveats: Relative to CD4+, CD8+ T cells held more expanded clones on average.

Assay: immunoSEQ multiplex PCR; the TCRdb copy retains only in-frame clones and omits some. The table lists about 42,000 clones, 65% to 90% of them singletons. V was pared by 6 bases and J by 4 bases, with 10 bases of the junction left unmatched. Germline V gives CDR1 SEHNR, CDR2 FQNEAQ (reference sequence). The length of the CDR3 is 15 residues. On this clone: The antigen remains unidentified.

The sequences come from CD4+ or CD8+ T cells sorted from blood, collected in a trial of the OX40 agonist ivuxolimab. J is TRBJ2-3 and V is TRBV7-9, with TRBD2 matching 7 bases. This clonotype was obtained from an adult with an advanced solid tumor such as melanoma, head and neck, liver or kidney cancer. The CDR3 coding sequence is TGTGCCAGCAGTTTCCCTAGCGGAAATTCAGATACGCAGTATTTT. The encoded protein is CASSFPSGNSDTQYF.